This TCR beta chain was sequenced during a study of vaccination effects on CD4 cells after COVID-19. Across the study: Samples were taken post-vaccine, and their median timing was 72 days after the second dose.

Under the ViraFEST assay, PBMC were stimulated with viral peptide pools so that antigen-specific CD4+ T cells expanded. Sequencing was performed afterwards. Subsequent to 10 days of culture, CD4+ T cells were isolated. Participants received two doses of either the BNT162b2 or mRNA-1273 vaccine. Prior SARS-CoV-2 infection was absent in the vaccine recipients, as shown by negative nucleocapsid antibodies. Using immunoSEQ multiplex PCR, the repertoire was profiled, and TCRdb retains in-frame clones only, with some absent. The sample includes 30,000 to 40,000 clones, approximately 76% of them seen just once. This CDR3 has 13 amino acids. With 2 bases removed from V and 8 bases from J, the gap between germline ends came to 13 bases. About this clone: Its cognate antigen is unknown.

The chain has TRBV12-3 or TRBV12-4 and TRBJ2-7; TRBD1 might be the D (5 bases). The source of this sequence is a human donor who received a COVID-19 vaccine. The source material was CD4+ T cells from PBMCs cultured with HCoV-229E spike peptides, sampled after COVID-19 vaccination. CDR3 amino acids: CASSLIGQGKQYF. The CDR3 region has the DNA TGTGCCAGCAGTTTAATCGGGCAGGGAAAGCAGTACTTC.